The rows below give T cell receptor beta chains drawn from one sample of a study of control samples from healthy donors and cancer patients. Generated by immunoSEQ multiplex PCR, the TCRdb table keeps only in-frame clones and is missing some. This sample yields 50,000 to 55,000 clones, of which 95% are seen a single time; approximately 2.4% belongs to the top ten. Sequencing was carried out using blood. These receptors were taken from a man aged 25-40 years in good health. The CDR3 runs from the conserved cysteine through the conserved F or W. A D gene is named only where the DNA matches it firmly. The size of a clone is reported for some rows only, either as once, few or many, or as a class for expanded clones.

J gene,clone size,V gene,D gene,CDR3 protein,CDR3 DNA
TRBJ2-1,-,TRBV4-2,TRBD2,CASSQEGLEYNEQFF,TGTGCCAGCAGCCAAGAAGGACTAGAATACAATGAGCAGTTCTTC
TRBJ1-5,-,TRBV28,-,CASPITPAPPSNQPQHF,TGTGCCAGCCCGATTACCCCCGCTCCCCCTAGCAATCAGCCCCAGCATTTT
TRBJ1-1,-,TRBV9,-,CASSVVVGMNTEAFF,TGTGCCAGCAGCGTAGTCGTAGGAATGAACACTGAAGCTTTCTTT
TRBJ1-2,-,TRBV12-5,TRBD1,CASDFRDRGDYGYTF,TGTGCTAGTGACTTCCGGGACAGAGGGGACTATGGCTACACCTTC
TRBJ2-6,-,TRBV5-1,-,CASSLAWRISSGANVLTF,TGCGCCAGCAGCTTGGCCTGGCGCATAAGCTCTGGGGCCAACGTCCTGACTTTC
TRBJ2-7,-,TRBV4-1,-,CASSQDLYAFGNF,TGCGCCAGCAGCCAAGATCTTTACGCTTTCGGCAACTTC
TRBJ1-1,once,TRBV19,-,CASRNYTNTEAFF,TGTGCCAGTAGGAACTATACAAACACTGAAGCTTTCTTT
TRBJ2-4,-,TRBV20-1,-,CSASGMTKNIQYF,TGCAGTGCTAGTGGAATGACCAAAAACATTCAGTACTTC
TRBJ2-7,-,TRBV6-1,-,CASSERGGYEQYF,TGTGCCAGCAGTGAACGGGGCGGCTACGAGCAGTACTTC
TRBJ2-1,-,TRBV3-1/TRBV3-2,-,CASSQFPSREQFF,TGTGCCAGCAGCCAATTTCCTAGTCGGGAGCAGTTCTTC
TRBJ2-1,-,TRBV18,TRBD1,CASSSGQGINNEQFF,TGTGCCAGCTCATCGGGACAGGGGATCAACAATGAGCAGTTCTTC
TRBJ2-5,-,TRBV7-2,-,CASRSGETQYF,TGTGCCAGCAGGTCAGGGGAGACCCAGTACTTC
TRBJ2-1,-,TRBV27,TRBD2,CASSLFRTSGTYNEQFF,TGTGCCAGCAGTTTATTCCGGACTAGCGGGACCTACAATGAGCAGTTCTTC
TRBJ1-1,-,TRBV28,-,CASRTGGRRDTEAFF,TGTGCCAGCAGGACAGGTGGTCGGCGGGACACTGAAGCTTTCTTT
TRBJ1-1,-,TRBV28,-,CASMGVTEAFF,TGTGCCAGCATGGGGGTCACTGAAGCTTTCTTT
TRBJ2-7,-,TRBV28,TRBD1,CASRPPGQGSYKQYF,TGTGCCAGCAGACCGCCGGGACAGGGTTCCTACAAGCAGTACTTC
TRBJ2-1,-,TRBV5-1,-,CASAPPSANEQFF,TGCGCCAGTGCTCCACCTAGCGCAAATGAGCAGTTCTTC
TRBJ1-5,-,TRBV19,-,CASHQGNQPQHF,TGTGCCAGTCATCAGGGCAATCAGCCCCAGCATTTT
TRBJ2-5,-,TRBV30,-,CAWRRGRGRETQYF,TGTGCCTGGAGACGAGGGAGGGGGAGGGAGACCCAGTACTTC
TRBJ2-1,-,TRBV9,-,CASSVLGDSYNEQFF,TGTGCCAGCAGCGTACTGGGGGACTCCTACAATGAGCAGTTCTTC
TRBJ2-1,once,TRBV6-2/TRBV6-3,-,CASSYGRLANNEQFF,TGTGCCAGCAGTTACGGTAGGCTAGCGAACAATGAGCAGTTCTTC
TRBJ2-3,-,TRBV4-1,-,CASSHDGAERDTQYF,TGCGCCAGCAGCCACGACGGGGCGGAGAGGGATACGCAGTATTTT
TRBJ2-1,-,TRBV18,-,CASSPGGHNEQFF,TGTGCCAGCTCACCAGGGGGACACAATGAGCAGTTCTTC
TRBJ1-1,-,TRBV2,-,CASRAEKARVAEAFF,TGTGCCAGCAGAGCAGAGAAGGCCAGGGTGGCTGAAGCTTTCTTT
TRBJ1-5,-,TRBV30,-,CAWSVGGFQPQHF,TGTGCCTGGAGTGTGGGAGGGTTTCAGCCCCAGCATTTT
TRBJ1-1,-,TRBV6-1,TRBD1,CASSDQGAGTEAFF,TGTGCCAGCAGTGACCAGGGGGCTGGGACTGAAGCTTTCTTT
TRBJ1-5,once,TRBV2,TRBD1,CASSPGQGTGQPQHF,TGTGCCAGCAGCCCTGGACAGGGTACAGGACAGCCCCAGCATTTT
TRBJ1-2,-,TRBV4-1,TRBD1,CASSQSTGRASYNYGYTF,TGCGCCAGCAGCCAATCGACAGGGAGGGCGAGTTACAACTATGGCTACACCTTC
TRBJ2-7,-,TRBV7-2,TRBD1,CASSLRIGLDRVISYEQYF,TGTGCCAGCAGCTTACGGATTGGGCTGGACAGGGTAATTTCCTACGAGCAGTACTTC
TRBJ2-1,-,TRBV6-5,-,CASSYSTGSSYNEQFF,TGTGCCAGCAGTTACTCGACAGGAAGCTCCTACAATGAGCAGTTCTTC
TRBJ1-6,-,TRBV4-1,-,CASSQERQIYNSPLHF,TGCGCCAGCAGCCAAGAACGGCAGATTTATAATTCACCCCTCCACTTT
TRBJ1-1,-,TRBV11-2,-,CASSLGGNSFMNTEAFF,TGTGCCAGCAGCTTAGGAGGGAACTCCTTTATGAACACTGAAGCTTTCTTT
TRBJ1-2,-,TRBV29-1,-,CSVEAGFYGYTF,TGCAGCGTTGAAGCAGGATTCTATGGCTACACCTTC
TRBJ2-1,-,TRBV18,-,CASSPRIIAGYNEQFF,TGTGCCAGCTCACCTAGGATAATTGCAGGGTACAATGAGCAGTTCTTC
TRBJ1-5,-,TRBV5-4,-,CASSLGGNSNQPQHF,TGTGCCAGCAGCTTGGGTGGGAATAGCAATCAGCCCCAGCATTTT
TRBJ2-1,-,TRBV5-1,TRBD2,CARGGGLTQYNEQFF,TGCGCCCGCGGGGGGGGGCTAACCCAGTACAATGAGCAGTTCTTC
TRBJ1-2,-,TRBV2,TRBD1,CASSAGQNYGYTF,TGTGCCAGCAGTGCGGGACAGAACTATGGCTACACCTTC
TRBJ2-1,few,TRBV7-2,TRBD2,CASSSSGRVPYNEQFF,TGTGCCAGCAGCAGTAGCGGGAGGGTACCCTACAATGAGCAGTTCTTC
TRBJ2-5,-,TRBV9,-,CASSVAPQETQYF,TGTGCCAGCAGCGTAGCACCGCAAGAGACCCAGTACTTC
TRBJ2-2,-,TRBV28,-,CASSGTQGTGELFF,TGTGCCAGCTCCGGGACCCAGGGTACCGGGGAGCTGTTTTTT
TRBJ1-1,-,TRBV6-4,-,CASSVVLWDTEAFF,TGTGCCAGCAGTGTGGTCCTGTGGGACACTGAAGCTTTCTTT
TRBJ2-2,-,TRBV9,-,CASSVVFGETGELFF,TGTGCCAGCAGCGTAGTCTTCGGAGAGACCGGGGAGCTGTTTTTT
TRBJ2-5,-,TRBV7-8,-,CASSSGGETQYF,TGTGCCAGCAGCTCAGGGGGGGAGACCCAGTACTTC
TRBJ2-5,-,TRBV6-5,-,CASTPQTEETQYF,TGTGCCAGCACTCCCCAAACAGAAGAGACCCAGTACTTC